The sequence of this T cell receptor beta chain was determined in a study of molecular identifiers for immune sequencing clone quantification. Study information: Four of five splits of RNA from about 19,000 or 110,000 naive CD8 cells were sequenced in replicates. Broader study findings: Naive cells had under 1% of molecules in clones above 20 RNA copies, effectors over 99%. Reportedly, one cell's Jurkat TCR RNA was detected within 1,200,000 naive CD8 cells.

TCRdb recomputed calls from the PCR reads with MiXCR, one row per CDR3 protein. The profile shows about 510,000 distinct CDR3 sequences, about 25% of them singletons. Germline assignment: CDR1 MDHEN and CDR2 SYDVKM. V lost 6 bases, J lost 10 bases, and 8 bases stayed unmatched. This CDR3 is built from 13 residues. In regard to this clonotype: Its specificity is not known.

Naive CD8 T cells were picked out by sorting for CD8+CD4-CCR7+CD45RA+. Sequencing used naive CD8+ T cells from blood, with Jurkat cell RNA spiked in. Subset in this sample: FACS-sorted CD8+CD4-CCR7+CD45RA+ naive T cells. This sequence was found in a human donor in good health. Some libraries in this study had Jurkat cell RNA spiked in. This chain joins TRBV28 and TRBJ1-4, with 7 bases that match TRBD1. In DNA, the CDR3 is TGTGCCAGCAGCGGACAGGTTTACGGAAAACTGTTTTTT. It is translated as CASSGQVYGKLFF.